This T cell receptor (beta chain) was profiled in a study of blood T cell repertoires in COVID-19. Study-wide background: Acute and convalescent COVID-19 specimens originated in the United States, Italy and Spain. From T cells, B-cell-depleted T cells, or PBMCs came the material, which was cDNA or gDNA.

The V and J ends lost 2 bases and 5 bases, in that order; junction bases with no gene match: 10. CDR1 LNHDA and CDR2 SQIVND come from the germline V gene (reference sequence). There are 17 residues in the CDR3. Original analysis: How many nucleated cells were present was estimated from reference gene primer amplification. Data came from immunoSEQ multiplex PCR; TCRdb stores just in-frame clones and leaves some out. V and J calls and clone size are given by that table; D and trimming were obtained from the DNA. The sample shows about 200,000 clones, roughly 80% of them seen only once. V and J are TRBV19 and TRBJ2-2; 8 bases map to TRBD1. Sequencing was done on a sample of peripheral blood. This clonotype was obtained from a woman over 75 with acute or convalescent COVID-19. CDR3 region: CASSIRRYRGATGELFF. Written as DNA, the CDR3 is TGTGCCAGTAGTATAAGAAGGTACAGGGGGGCTACCGGGGAGCTGTTTTTT.